These 8 T cell receptor beta chains originate from one sample sequenced in a study of memory B cells and T cells in multiple sclerosis. CFSE-dim autoproliferating and CFSE-high non-proliferating T cells from unstimulated culture were sequenced separately. Roughly 5x10^7 CFSE-labeled PBMCs were cultured less than eight days unstimulated, then replicate wells were pooled. Libraries were prepared by immunoSEQ multiplex PCR; TCRdb keeps only in-frame clonotypes and omits some of them. The data contain 40,000 to 50,000 clones, around 79% of them singletons. These receptors' targets are unknown. Sequenced material: PBMCs from blood kept in culture. The receptors shown here come from a human donor with multiple sclerosis.

CDR3 sequence (DNA): TGTGCCAGCAGCTTGGTGGTGGGGACAGGGGTTGAGTGGGGAGACATTCAGTACTTC. Residues: CASSLVVGTGVEWGDIQYF. This chain connects TRBV5-6 to TRBJ2-4; 10 nucleotides align to TRBD1. Losses at the gene ends were 0 bases for V and 8 bases for J; bases not matched to a gene: 17. CDR3 length equals 19 residues. Germline-derived CDR1 and CDR2 are SGHDT and YYEEEE.

This clone was seen a few times. The V call is TRBV19, the J call TRBJ1-3; D is unclear. V lost 5 bases and J lost 4, with 12 bases in between. This CDR3 is built from 14 residues. Germline V gene sequence: CDR1 LNHDA, CDR2 SQIVND (reference sequence). The DNA of the CDR3 is TGTGCCAGTAGTTCCCCAGGAGGCGGAAACACCATATATTTT. Its protein product is CASSSPGGGNTIYF.

The chain has TRBV5-6 and TRBJ1-4; TRBD1 might be the D (6 bases). The V end lost 2 bases, the J end lost 0 bases, and 8 bases lay between the germline ends. CDR1 is SGHDT, CDR2 YYEEEE, per germline. The CDR3 covers 15 residues. The CDR3 is CASSLGGPTNEKLFF. Here the CDR3 DNA reads TGTGCCAGCAGCTTAGGGGGTCCAACTAATGAAAAACTGTTTTTT.

The rearrangement joins TRBV7-8 to TRBJ2-7, with D unclear. CDR1 SGHVS and CDR2 FQNEAQ come from the germline V gene. The CDR3 length is 12 residues. Trimming left V 5 bases short and J 4 bases short, with 9 bases between. In nucleotides, the CDR3 is TGTGCCAGCAGCATCAGGCCTTACGAGCAGTACTTC. Its protein product is CASSIRPYEQYF.

The rearrangement uses TRBV19 and TRBJ2-7; 7 bases map to TRBD1. With V trimmed by 3 bases and J by 2 bases, 4 bases remained unmatched. CDR1 is LNHDA and CDR2 is SQIVND in the germline V gene (reference sequence). The CDR3 has 14 residues. Here the CDR3 reads CASSMAQGPYEQYF. Written as DNA, the CDR3 is TGTGCCAGTAGTATGGCACAGGGGCCCTACGAGCAGTACTTC. The entire variable domain, with the rest obtained from reference TRBV19 and TRBJ2-7, is as follows: DGGITQSPKYLFRKEGQNVTLSCEQNLNHDAMYWYRQDPGQGLRLIYYSQIVNDFQKGDIAEGYSVSREKKESFPLTVTSAQKNPTAFYLCASSMAQGPYEQYFGPGTRLTVT.

CDR3 DNA sequence: TGTGCCTGGACAGGGGGCGCAAAAGGCTACACCTTC. Protein sequence: CAWTGGAKGYTF. The rearrangement joins TRBV30 to TRBJ1-2, with 8 bases matching TRBD1. Germline CDR1 GTSNPN, CDR2 SVGIG (reference sequence). The CDR3 spans 12 residues. The junction had 6 bases not matched to a gene; V was cut back by 4 bases and J by 8 bases. Combining the CDR3 with reference TRBV30 and TRBJ1-2 gives the whole variable domain SQTIHQWPATLVQPVGSPLSLECTVEGTSNPNLYWYRQAAGRGLQLLFYSVGIGQISSEVPQNLSASRPQDRQFILSSKKLLLSDSGFYLCAWTGGAKGYTFGSGTRLTVV.

The V gene is TRBV5-1, the J gene TRBJ2-5, with 7 positions matching TRBD1. TRBJ2-7 explains the end of the DNA better; the J call may be wrong. The CDR3 sequence is 15 residues long. CDR1 and CDR2 (germline): SGHRS, YFSETQ. This chain's CDR3 is CASSLDGTASYEQYF. The CDR3 DNA is TGCGCCAGCAGCTTGGACGGGACAGCCTCCTACGAGCAGTACTTC.

Worth noting for this clone: Other DNA sequences in the sample encode the same CDR3. The rearrangement joins TRBV7-2 to TRBJ1-2, with 7 bases aligning to TRBD1. Germline V gives CDR1 SGHTA, CDR2 FQGNSA. Trimming took 5 bases from V and 4 from J; bases not matched to a gene: 7. The CDR3 is made up of 14 amino acids. The CDR3 loop reads CASSPGQGGYGYTF. The CDR3 DNA reads TGTGCCAGCAGCCCGGGCCAGGGGGGCTATGGCTACACCTTC. The full variable domain, completed using reference TRBV7-2 and TRBJ1-2, is GAGVSQSPSNKVTEKGKDVELRCDPISGHTALYWYRQSLGQGLEFLIYFQGNSAPDKSGLPSDRFSAERTGGSVSTLTIQRTQQEDSAVYLCASSPGQGGYGYTFGSGTRLTVV.